This note documents a single T cell receptor (beta chain) sequence. Its matching antigen is unknown. In the same sample, other DNA sequences code for this CDR3. The data belong to a study of beta chain features in type 1 diabetes. The isolated RNA, all of it, was reverse transcribed, so expressed TCRB transcripts were what got sequenced. TCRdb keeps only in-frame clones here, not all; method: immunoSEQ multiplex PCR. Of roughly 400,000 clones listed, 11% to 15% were seen once; the top ten hold about 0.034%. The CDR3 is 11 residues long. Germline V gene sequence: CDR1 GTSNPN, CDR2 SVGIG (reference sequence). Deletions cut 0 bases from V and 8 bases from J, with 7 bases between. Study-level points and caveats: Compared to healthy donors, patients appeared to have naive, central memory and Treg TCRB repertoires that were more alike.

The J gene is TRBJ1-2, the V gene TRBV30; D is unclear. Sequenced sample: naive CD4+ T cells from blood. The sequence was obtained from a man younger than 45 in good health. CDR3 DNA sequence: TGTGCCTGGAGTGTTGGACGGGGCTACACCTTC. The encoded protein is CAWSVGRGYTF. Filled out from reference TRBV30 and TRBJ1-2, the complete variable domain reads SQTIHQWPATLVQPVGSPLSLECTVEGTSNPNLYWYRQAAGRGLQLLFYSVGIGQISSEVPQNLSASRPQDRQFILSSKKLLLSDSGFYLCAWSVGRGYTFGSGTRLTVV.